This T cell receptor beta chain was recorded in a study of T cells in Graves' hyperthyroidism and ophthalmopathy. This clonotype has ten or more counts. CDR1 is SEHNR and CDR2 is FQNEAQ in the germline V gene (reference sequence). The CDR3 runs to 12 residues. V was trimmed by 5 bases and J by 2 bases, leaving 5 bases between them. TCR beta CDR3 regions were amplified from RNA transcripts. During a first-round RT-PCR of the TCR CDR3, the HTBI primer set was used. TCRdb used MiXCR to reprocess the multiplex PCR reads, holding one entry per CDR3 protein. The sample consists of around 250,000 distinct CDR3 sequences, roughly 15% of them appearing once. Together with thyroid ultrasound, orbital computed tomography, serum thyroxine and TRAb, clinical symptoms were used for diagnoses. PBMCs stemmed from 10 ml fresh peripheral blood.

This chain connects TRBV7-9 to TRBJ2-3; no definite D call. The sample consisted of blood. This TCR was sampled from a woman aged 40 to 50 with Graves' hyperthyroidism that later progressed to Graves' ophthalmopathy. This CDR3 is CASSATTDTQYF. The CDR3 DNA is TGTGCCAGCAGCGCGACCACAGATACGCAGTATTTT. The full variable domain, its missing parts supplied by reference TRBV7-9 and TRBJ2-3, is DTGVSQNPRHKITKRGQNVTFRCDPISEHNRLYWYRQTLGQGPEFLTYFQNEAQLEKSRLLSDRFSAERPKGSFSTLEIQRTEQGDSAMYLCASSATTDTQYFGPGTRLTVL.